Listed here are 15 T cell receptor beta chains from one sample, sequenced in a study of T cell repertoires in cytomegalovirus infection. Their target antigens are unknown. One entry per CDR3 protein, called by TCRdb with MiXCR from the reads. Among some 590,000 distinct CDR3 sequences listed, around two fifths were seen once. Specimen: cultured PBMCs, collected from culture after CMV antigen stimulation. The receptor source for this set is a human donor in good health (CMV status not recorded). Some clones in this sample may be carry-over from other donors' samples.

The V and J genes are TRBV12-3 or TRBV12-4 and TRBJ2-7; D is perhaps TRBD1 or TRBD2 (7 bases each). Trimming removed 7 bases from V and 4 bases from J, with 20 bases in between. This CDR3 has 15 amino acids. The CDR3: CASIGRGTVTYEQYF. The CDR3 nucleotides read TGTGCCAGCATTGGGAGGGGGACAGTCACATACGAGCAGTACTTC.

The chain links TRBV7-8 to TRBJ1-1; D possibly corresponds to TRBD1 (5 bases). CDR1 and CDR2 from the germline V gene are SGHVS and FQNEAQ. The CDR3 is made up of 14 amino acids. Trimming took 2 bases from V and 7 from J, leaving 14 bases between them. The CDR3 DNA is TGTGCCAGCAGCTTAATTGATAGGGGCGGTGAAGCTTTCTTT. It encodes CASSLIDRGGEAFF.

This clonotype was seen a single time. This sequence joins TRBV7-4 and TRBJ1-2; D not certain. The V end lost 3 bases, the J end lost 2 bases, and 7 bases lay between the germline ends. Germline V lookup: CDR1 SGHVT, CDR2 SQSDAQ. The CDR3 consists of 13 residues. The CDR3 region has the DNA TGTGCCAGCAGCTTCGAACAGAACTATGGCTACACCTTC. This translates into CASSFEQNYGYTF.

V is TRBV7-8 and J is TRBJ2-1; possibly TRBD2 for D (7 bases). Germline lookup yields CDR1 SGHVS and CDR2 FQNEAQ. V was cut by 1 base and J by 9 bases, with 22 bases left in between. The CDR3 runs to 17 residues. CDR3 in DNA: TGTGCCAGCAGCTTAGTTCGGGGGGCTAGCTTAAGAACTGAGCAGTTCTTC. It encodes CASSLVRGASLRTEQFF.

V gene TRBV27 combines with J gene TRBJ1-6; D call uncertain. V dropped 7 bases and J dropped 8 bases, with 24 bases sitting between them. Germline V gene lookup returns CDR1 MNHEY and CDR2 SMNVEV (reference sequence). The CDR3 has 17 amino acids. CDR3 in amino acids: CASNPRPGILRHSPLHF. CDR3 DNA: TGTGCCAGCAATCCGCGCCCCGGGATTCTAAGGCATTCACCCCTCCACTTT.

This clonotype has only a few counts. The V call is TRBV7-2, the J call TRBJ2-2; TRBD2 agrees at 7 bases. This CDR3 spans 16 amino acids. Germline V gene sequence: CDR1 SGHTA, CDR2 FQGNSA. V gave up 3 bases and J gave up 3 bases; unmatched junction bases: 7. In nucleotides, the CDR3 is TGTGCCAGCAGCTTTAGCAGCGGGGCGGACACCGGGGAGCTGTTTTTT. Amino acid sequence: CASSFSSGADTGELFF. The whole variable domain, filled in from reference TRBV7-2 and TRBJ2-2, reads GAGVSQSPSNKVTEKGKDVELRCDPISGHTALYWYRQSLGQGLEFLIYFQGNSAPDKSGLPSDRFSAERTGGSVSTLTIQRTQQEDSAVYLCASSFSSGADTGELFFGEGSRLTVL.

The chain employs TRBV7-9 and TRBJ2-2; 9 nucleotides agree with TRBD1. The junction had 8 bases not matched to a gene; V was cut back by 4 bases and J by 2 bases. CDR3 length: 17 residues. Germline loops: CDR1 SEHNR, CDR2 FQNEAQ (reference sequence). The CDR3 spells CASSSHLTGGNTGELFF. The DNA of the CDR3 is TGTGCCAGCAGCTCACACCTAACAGGGGGCAACACCGGGGAGCTGTTTTTT.

The rearrangement uses TRBV12-3 or TRBV12-4 and TRBJ2-7, with a tentative D call TRBD1 (5 bases). This CDR3 comprises 15 residues. V was clipped by 4 bases and J by 1 base, with 14 bases between them. The CDR3 sequence is CASSWTSQGSYEQYF. The CDR3 DNA sequence: TGTGCCAGCAGTTGGACGTCCCAGGGATCCTACGAGCAGTACTTC.

The chain has TRBV4-1 and TRBJ1-1; no firm D call. The ends were cut back, 8 bases at V and 2 bases at J, with 18 bases in the middle. In germline, CDR1 is MGHRA, CDR2 YSYEKL. CDR3 length: 15 residues. CDR3 loop: CASRWAGQANTEAFF. The CDR3 region has the DNA TGCGCCAGCCGCTGGGCTGGGCAGGCCAACACTGAAGCTTTCTTT.

This clonotype was counted between two and nine times. The chain employs TRBV10-3 and TRBJ2-1, with 10 bases fitting TRBD2. The germline gives CDR1 ENHRY, CDR2 SYGVKD. The CDR3 extends over 16 amino acids. V lost 5 bases and J lost 1; bases outside the gene matches: 5. The DNA of the CDR3 is TGTGCCATCAGTACAACTAGCGGGGCGTCCTACAATGAGCAGTTCTTC. Residues: CAISTTSGASYNEQFF.

The gene calls are TRBV7-2 and TRBJ2-1; 12 bases are a match to TRBD2. The CDR3 consists of 15 residues. Looked up from germline, CDR1 is SGHTA and CDR2 is FQGNSA. The V gene end was trimmed by 3 bases and the J gene end by 5 bases; junction bases not matched to a gene: 2. CDR3: CASSFRTSGDNEQFF. The CDR3 DNA reads as TGTGCCAGCAGCTTTAGGACTAGCGGGGACAATGAGCAGTTCTTC.

This clonotype was seen a handful of times. This chain joins TRBV7-2 and TRBJ1-4, with TRBD1 as a possible D gene (6 bases). V was pared by 10 bases and J by 5 bases, with 17 bases between. The CDR3 extends over 14 amino acids. CDR1 is SGHTA and CDR2 is FQGNSA in the germline V gene. Here the CDR3 reads CATRSQGSNEKLFF. CDR3 nucleotides: TGTGCCACCCGATCACAGGGTTCGAATGAAAAACTGTTTTTT.

The chain combines TRBV5-4 with TRBJ2-3; D remains unclear. Germline V gene data show CDR1 as SGHNT and CDR2 as YYREEE (reference sequence). Trimming took off 1 base at V and 1 base at J, with 13 bases between the two ends. This CDR3 is 16 amino acids long. The CDR3 sequence: CASSLNPPRRTDTQYF. Here the CDR3 DNA reads TGTGCCAGCAGCTTGAATCCACCAAGGCGCACAGATACGCAGTATTTT. The full variable domain, rest sourced from reference TRBV5-4 and TRBJ2-3, is ETGVTQSPTHLIKTRGQQVTLRCSSQSGHNTVSWYQQALGQGPQFIFQYYREEENGRGNFPPRFSGLQFPNYSSELNVNALELDDSALYLCASSLNPPRRTDTQYFGPGTRLTVL.

The gene calls are TRBV20-1 and TRBJ2-7; 10 bases are shared with TRBD1. The germline V gene encodes CDR1 DFQATT and CDR2 SNEGSKA (reference sequence). Unmatched junction bases numbered 8, after V lost 6 bases and J lost 0 bases. CDR3 length: 15 residues. The DNA for the CDR3 is TGCAGTGCCACGTACGGACAGGGGGTCTCCTACGAGCAGTACTTC. It codes for CSATYGQGVSYEQYF.

The chain is built from TRBV7-8 and TRBJ2-7; D unresolved. Trimming took off 5 bases at V and 5 bases at J, with 22 bases between the two ends. The V gene's germline CDR1 is SGHVS and CDR2 FQNEAQ. This CDR3 has 16 residues. The CDR3 here is CASSPFGSTGTDEQYF. CDR3 bases: TGTGCCAGCAGCCCATTTGGGTCGACGGGTACCGACGAGCAGTACTTC. Supplemented by reference TRBV7-8 and TRBJ2-7, the full variable domain reads GAGVSQSPRYKVAKRGQDVALRCDPISGHVSLFWYQQALGQGPEFLTYFQNEAQLDKSGLPSDRFFAERPEGSVSTLKIQRTQQEDSAVYLCASSPFGSTGTDEQYFGPGTRLTVT.